Following are 5 T cell receptor beta chains from one sample sequenced in a study of blood T cell repertoires in COVID-19. Profiled with immunoSEQ multiplex PCR; TCRdb holds only in-frame clones, not every one. Of about 180,000 clones in the sample, more than 80% were seen once. The sequenced sample was PBMCs or T cells enriched from blood (not recorded which). The receptors were gathered from a man aged 35-49 years who had recovered from COVID-19.

The chain has TRBV24-1 and TRBJ2-1, with D uncertain. The CDR3 is 15 residues long. Trimming removed 3 bases from V and 8 bases from J, with 16 bases in between. The germline V gene encodes CDR1 KGHDR and CDR2 SFDVKD. The CDR3 sequence is CATSDTRVLPHEQFF. CDR3 DNA sequence: TGTGCCACCAGTGATACCCGGGTCCTACCCCATGAGCAGTTCTTC.

This chain connects TRBV5-8 to TRBJ2-7; D possibly corresponds to TRBD1 (6 bases). This CDR3 spans 14 amino acids. Germline CDR1 and CDR2: SGHTS and YDEGEE. The V end was cut by 1 base, the J end by 5 bases, with 13 bases between. DNA for the CDR3: TGTGCCAGCAGCTTGACAGGGTCAGCCCACGAGCAGTACTTC. Translated: CASSLTGSAHEQYF.

The chain employs TRBV7-9 and TRBJ1-2; TRBD1 is a possible D gene (6 bases). V lost 5 bases and J 7 bases, leaving 23 bases between the germline ends. Germline CDR1 SEHNR, CDR2 FQNEAQ (reference sequence). The CDR3 length is 16 residues. As DNA, the CDR3 is TGTGCCAGCAGCCCCTCTACGGGGGGCGCGAAGATTGGCTACACCTTC. Protein product: CASSPSTGGAKIGYTF.

J is TRBJ2-2 and V is TRBV11-3; perhaps TRBD2 as D (6 bases). CDR3 length: 15 amino acids. Germline V gene sequence: CDR1 SGHNT, CDR2 YENEEA. Trimming cost V 2 bases and J 6 bases, with 13 bases left between them. CDR3 sequence (DNA): TGTGCCAGCAGCTTATCGGACGCGGGGCCCGGGGAGCTGTTTTTT. Translation gives CASSLSDAGPGELFF.

The chain has TRBV5-1 and TRBJ1-2, with 8 bases aligning to TRBD1. The CDR3 is 14 amino acids. Germline CDR1 SGHRS, CDR2 YFSETQ. Losses at the gene ends were 3 bases for V and 4 bases for J; bases not matched to a gene: 5. The DNA for the CDR3 is TGCGCCAGCAGCTATGATACAGGGGGCTATGGCTACACCTTC. Translated: CASSYDTGGYGYTF. Combining the CDR3 with reference TRBV5-1 and TRBJ1-2 gives the whole variable domain KAGVTQTPRYLIKTRGQQVTLSCSPISGHRSVSWYQQTPGQGLQFLFEYFSETQRNKGNFPGRFSGRQFSNSRSEMNVSTLELGDSALYLCASSYDTGGYGYTFGSGTRLTVV.